A selection of T cell receptor beta chains follows, all from one sample in a study of regulatory T cells in long-lasting Graves disease. One entry per CDR3 protein results from TCRdb running MiXCR on the multiplex PCR reads. Counted here are approximately 440,000 distinct CDR3 sequences, around 16% occurring once; the ten biggest clones make up approximately 12%. The data also belong to a second study, concerning T cells in Graves' hyperthyroidism and ophthalmopathy.

This specimen consisted of peripheral blood mononuclear cells (PBMCs), obtained at new diagnosis, from a patient treated with antithyroid drugs. The receptor set was obtained from a man aged 40-49 years with Graves disease. CDR3s include the opening cysteine and the closing phenylalanine or tryptophan. D genes are given only for firm matches. Only some rows state a clone size, as once, few, many or a class for expanded clones.

>many|TRBD1|TRBV29-1|TRBJ2-3
CSVDRGRNTQYF
TGCAGCGTTGACAGGGGGCGGAATACGCAGTATTTT
>NA|NA|TRBV19|TRBJ1-5
CASSWKDGGRQPQHF
TGTGCCAGTAGCTGGAAGGACGGGGGGAGACAGCCCCAGCATTTT
>NA|TRBD1|TRBV6-2/TRBV6-3|TRBJ1-2
CASSYVGTGGNSYTF
TGTGCCAGCAGTTACGTAGGGACAGGGGGCAATAGCTACACCTTC
>many|NA|TRBV7-8|TRBJ2-7
CASSLKLGPAEQYF
TGTGCCAGCAGCCTGAAACTAGGGCCTGCAGAGCAGTACTTC
>many|TRBD1|TRBV11-2|TRBJ2-7
CASSSWTGLSSYEQYF
TGTGCCAGCAGCTCATGGACAGGATTGAGCTCCTACGAGCAGTACTTC
>NA|TRBD2|TRBV3-1|TRBJ2-3
CASSQGGGPADTQYF
TGTGCCAGCAGCCAAGGGGGAGGGCCCGCAGATACGCAGTATTTT
>many|TRBD1|TRBV28|TRBJ2-7
CASNAPRQGDSYEQYF
TGTGCCAGCAATGCCCCGCGACAGGGGGACTCCTACGAGCAGTACTTC
>many|TRBD1|TRBV20-1|TRBJ2-7
CSAAPSGTVYEQYF
TGCAGTGCAGCACCATCCGGGACAGTCTACGAGCAGTACTTC
>NA|TRBD1|TRBV2|TRBJ1-3
CASSETPGQVTGNTIYF
TGTGCCAGCAGTGAAACTCCCGGACAGGTAACCGGAAACACCATATATTTT
>NA|NA|TRBV10-3|TRBJ2-5
CATCRQWGQETQYF
TGTGCCACATGCCGGCAATGGGGACAAGAGACCCAGTACTTC
>many|NA|TRBV7-2|TRBJ2-3
CASSLDFTDTQYF
TGTGCCAGCAGCTTAGACTTCACAGATACGCAGTATTTT
>many|TRBD2|TRBV27|TRBJ2-5
CASSSLAGEKETQYF
TGTGCCAGCAGTTCGTTAGCGGGAGAGAAGGAGACCCAGTACTTC
>NA|TRBD2|TRBV12-5|TRBJ2-3
CASGLFPQREGLGSDTQYF
TGTGCTAGTGGTTTGTTCCCGCAGCGGGAGGGCCTTGGATCCGATACGCAGTATTTT
>many|TRBD1|TRBV5-1|TRBJ2-5
CASSLQGAETQYF
TGCGCCAGCAGCCTACAGGGGGCGGAGACCCAGTACTTC
>many|TRBD2|TRBV12-3/TRBV12-4|TRBJ2-1
CASSSLAGGEQFF
TGTGCCAGCAGTTCACTGGCGGGAGGTGAGCAGTTCTTC
>many|TRBD2|TRBV5-1|TRBJ2-1
CASSPSGSGYEQFF
TGTGCCAGCAGCCCTAGCGGGAGTGGGTATGAGCAGTTCTTC
>many|NA|TRBV12-3/TRBV12-4|TRBJ2-7
CASSLIRGDEQYF
TGTGCCAGCAGTTTAATAAGGGGGGACGAGCAGTACTTC
>many|TRBD2|TRBV20-1|TRBJ2-1
CSASLGGVAGHEQFF
TGCAGTGCTAGCTTGGGCGGCGTAGCGGGTCATGAGCAGTTCTTC
>few|NA|TRBV13|TRBJ1-3
CASSSDDSRNTIYF
TGTGCCAGCAGCTCAGACGACTCCAGAAACACCATATATTTT
>NA|TRBD1|TRBV6-1|TRBJ1-3
CASRPGQGPGNTIYF
TGTGCCAGCAGACCTGGACAGGGCCCTGGAAACACCATATATTTT
>NA|NA|TRBV15|TRBJ2-7
CATSRVQSSYEQYF
TGTGCCACCAGCAGAGTGCAGAGCTCCTACGAGCAGTACTTC
>NA|NA|TRBV6-2/TRBV6-3|TRBJ1-2
CASSLAGRSGYTF
TGTGCCAGCAGTTTAGCTGGTCGATCCGGCTACACCTTC
>many|NA|TRBV20-1|TRBJ2-1
CSACGLRNEQFF
TGCAGTGCCTGTGGGCTCCGCAATGAGCAGTTCTTC
>many|NA|TRBV7-9|TRBJ2-6
CASSIGLGTGANVLTF
TGTGCCAGCAGCATAGGATTAGGGACTGGGGCCAACGTCCTGACTTTC
>many|TRBD2|TRBV3-1|TRBJ2-3
CASTTGPAGVDTQYF
TGTGCCAGCACCACAGGACCAGCGGGAGTGGATACGCAGTATTTT
>many|NA|TRBV18|TRBJ2-7
CASSRDNYEQYF
TGTGCCAGCAGTCGGGACAACTACGAGCAGTACTTC
>many|NA|TRBV27|TRBJ2-1
CASSPTSSNEQFF
TGTGCCAGCAGTCCGACTAGTTCCAATGAGCAGTTCTTC
>NA|NA|TRBV28|TRBJ2-1
CASSSRWRISYNEQFF
TGTGCCAGCAGTTCCCGGTGGAGGATCTCCTACAATGAGCAGTTCTTC
>NA|TRBD1|TRBV7-9|TRBJ1-1
CASSLAGQPLAFF
TGTGCCAGCAGCTTAGCGGGACAGCCGCTGGCTTTCTTT
>few|TRBD1|TRBV7-8|TRBJ1-5
CASSPRNRGNQPQHF
TGTGCCAGCAGCCCTCGGAACAGGGGAAATCAGCCCCAGCATTTT
>few|NA|TRBV7-2|TRBJ1-3
CASSFGETGNTIYF
TGTGCCAGCAGCTTCGGGGAGACTGGAAACACCATATATTTT
>many|NA|TRBV2|TRBJ2-7
CASSAGTHYEQYF
TGTGCCAGCAGTGCCGGGACCCACTACGAGCAGTACTTC
>few|TRBD1|TRBV12-3/TRBV12-4|TRBJ1-5
CASSPRDRARNQPQHF
TGTGCCAGCAGTCCCCGGGACAGGGCGCGGAATCAGCCCCAGCATTTT
>many|NA|TRBV2|TRBJ2-7
CASSGSVGYEQYF
TGTGCCAGCAGTGGGTCAGTAGGGTACGAGCAGTACTTC
>many|TRBD1|TRBV2|TRBJ2-7
CAGKGGTGVSYEQYF
TGTGCCGGAAAAGGCGGGACAGGGGTCTCCTACGAGCAGTACTTC
>many|TRBD2|TRBV24-1|TRBJ2-3
CATSDYAGGSDTQYF
TGTGCCACCAGTGATTATGCGGGAGGGTCAGATACGCAGTATTTT
>NA|TRBD2|TRBV19|TRBJ2-4
CASTSGGIKYF
TGTGCCAGTACTAGCGGCGGGATCAAGTACTTC
>NA|NA|TRBV30|TRBJ1-1
CAWTGGRATEAFF
TGTGCTTGGACCGGAGGGCGTGCCACTGAAGCTTTCTTT
>NA|TRBD1|TRBV11-2|TRBJ2-7
CASSASWTGEAVYEQYF
TGTGCCAGCAGCGCTAGCTGGACAGGCGAGGCGGTCTACGAGCAGTACTTC
>NA|TRBD1|TRBV20-1|TRBJ2-5
CSGNTRDRGRLAQYF
TGCAGTGGCAACACCCGGGACAGGGGGCGTTTGGCCCAGTACTTC
>many|TRBD2|TRBV12-3/TRBV12-4|TRBJ2-3
CASSETSGRTDTQYF
TGTGCCAGCAGCGAGACTAGCGGGAGGACAGATACGCAGTATTTT
>NA|TRBD1|TRBV20-1|TRBJ2-7
CSANVMGQGAWEQYF
TGCAGTGCCAATGTCATGGGACAGGGGGCCTGGGAGCAGTACTTC
>many|TRBD1|TRBV5-1|TRBJ2-6
CASSPGNRGRHSGANVLTF
TGCGCCAGCAGCCCGGGGAACAGGGGGCGCCACTCTGGGGCCAACGTCCTGACTTTC
>many|NA|TRBV12-3/TRBV12-4|TRBJ1-1
CASSLRQGPLNTEAFF
TGTGCCAGCAGTTTACGGCAGGGGCCCTTGAACACTGAAGCTTTCTTT
>many|NA|TRBV7-9|TRBJ2-5
CASSLAEGQETQYF
TGTGCCAGCAGCTTAGCAGAGGGCCAAGAGACCCAGTACTTC